What follows are 10 T cell receptor beta chains derived from one specimen sequenced in a study of blood T cells in healthy people across ages. PCR was performed a second time for roughly 7 to 12 cycles using a sample-barcoded 5' primer and a J-beta primer mix. TCRdb ran MiXCR on the 5' RACE reads and lists one entry per CDR3 protein. The table has around 780,000 distinct CDR3 sequences, roughly 25% seen once. Separately, the same data were catalogued under a study of T cells of mothers and their children.

The sequencing input was blood. All receptors derive from a boy under 18 in good health.

The chain is built from TRBV28 and TRBJ2-1; 9 nucleotides align to TRBD1. The CDR3 is 15 residues long. Germline V gene sequence: CDR1 MDHEN, CDR2 SYDVKM. V lost 3 bases and J lost 7; bases outside the gene matches: 7. CDR3 loop: CASSLGQGIRNEQFF. The CDR3 region has the DNA TGTGCCAGCAGTTTGGGACAGGGTATAAGGAATGAGCAGTTCTTC.

A few counts support this clonotype. The rearrangement uses TRBV5-1 and TRBJ2-6, with D hard to call. Between the trimmed V and J ends, which lost 3 bases and 0 bases, there was a span of 10 bases. The CDR3 extends over 16 amino acids. Germline loops: CDR1 SGHRS, CDR2 YFSETQ. The CDR3 DNA follows: TGCGCCAGCAGCTCTAGACCGGGCTCTGGGGCCAACGTCCTGACTTTC. It is translated as CASSSRPGSGANVLTF.

The chain recombines TRBV6-1 with TRBJ2-7, with D perhaps TRBD1 (6 bases). Germline assignment: CDR1 MNHNS and CDR2 SASEGT. This CDR3 has 16 residues. Trimming cost V 8 bases and J 2 bases, with 22 bases left between them. The CDR3 sequence: CASLYALRTEPYEQYF. CDR3 DNA sequence: TGTGCCAGCCTATACGCCCTAAGGACAGAGCCCTACGAGCAGTACTTC.

This clonotype turned up a few times. Possible read error: a much larger clone is one base away. The gene calls are TRBV2 and TRBJ2-1; the D gene is possibly TRBD2 (6 bases). This CDR3 is 11 amino acids long. Germline V lookup: CDR1 SNHLY, CDR2 FYNNEI. The CDR3 DNA reads TGTGCCAGCAGTGATATCCGGGAGCAGCTCTTC. Encoded protein: CASSDIREQLF.

The CDR3 DNA reads as TGTGCCAGCAGTTTAGCGCCGGACTCGGACTATGGCTACACCTTC. Translated: CASSLAPDSDYGYTF. The V call is TRBV12-3 or TRBV12-4, the J call TRBJ1-2; D not certain. With 0 bases removed from V and 3 bases from J, the gap between germline ends came to 11 bases. CDR3 length: 15 amino acids.

This clonotype was observed a handful of times. The chain uses TRBV7-2 and TRBJ1-5; 7 nucleotides align to TRBD1. Germline values: CDR1 SGHTA, CDR2 FQGNSA. CDR3 size: 15 residues. Trimming removed 2 bases from V and 5 bases from J; junction bases left unmatched: 6. CDR3 sequence reads: CASSLSGQGDQPQHF. CDR3 DNA: TGTGCCAGCAGCTTATCGGGCCAGGGGGATCAGCCCCAGCATTTT.

The V call is TRBV20-1, the J call TRBJ2-5; D perhaps matches TRBD2 (5 bases). With 5 bases removed from V and 5 bases from J, the gap between germline ends came to 15 bases. CDR1 is DFQATT and CDR2 is SNEGSKA in the germline V gene (reference sequence). This CDR3 region has 13 residues. Here the CDR3 DNA reads TGCAGTGCTCCCCCGGGAACCGGCGAGACCCAGTACTTC. Amino acids: CSAPPGTGETQYF.

This sequence joins TRBV28 and TRBJ2-7, with D hard to call. Trimming removed 10 bases at V and 6 bases at J, with 13 bases between. The CDR3 sequence is 11 residues long. Germline CDR1 is MDHEN and CDR2 is SYDVKM. The CDR3 loop reads CATGSLREQYF. CDR3 nucleotides: TGTGCCACCGGCAGTTTACGCGAGCAGTACTTC.

V usage is TRBV12-3 or TRBV12-4 and J usage is TRBJ2-5; D ambiguous. Trimming took off 5 bases at V and 0 bases at J, with 7 bases between the two ends. CDR3 length: 13 amino acids. The CDR3 here is CASSVTYQETQYF. CDR3 coding DNA: TGTGCCAGCAGTGTAACGTACCAAGAGACCCAGTACTTC.

This sequence joins TRBV2 and TRBJ2-4; a possible D gene is TRBD2 (5 bases). Trimming stripped 7 bases from V and 0 bases from J, with 10 bases between. The CDR3 covers 14 residues. Germline loops: CDR1 SNHLY, CDR2 FYNNEI. CDR3 nucleotides: TGTGCCAGCACCAGCGGTCTAGCCAAAAACATTCAGTACTTC. It codes for CASTSGLAKNIQYF.